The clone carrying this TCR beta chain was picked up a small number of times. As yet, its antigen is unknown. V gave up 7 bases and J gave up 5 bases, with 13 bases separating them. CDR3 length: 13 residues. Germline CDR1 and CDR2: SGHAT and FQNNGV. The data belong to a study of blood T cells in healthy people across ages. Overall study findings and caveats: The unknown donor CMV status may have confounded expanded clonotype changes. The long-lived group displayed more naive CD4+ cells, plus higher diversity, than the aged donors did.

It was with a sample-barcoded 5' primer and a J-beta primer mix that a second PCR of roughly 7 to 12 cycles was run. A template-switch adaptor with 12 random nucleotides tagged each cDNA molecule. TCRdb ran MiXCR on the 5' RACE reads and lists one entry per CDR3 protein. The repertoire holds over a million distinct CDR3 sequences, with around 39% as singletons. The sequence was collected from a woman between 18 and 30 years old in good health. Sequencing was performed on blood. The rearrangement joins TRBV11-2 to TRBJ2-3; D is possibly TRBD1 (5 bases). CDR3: CASTQGGLDTQYF. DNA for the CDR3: TGTGCCAGCACCCAGGGTGGGCTAGATACGCAGTATTTT.